The 21 T cell receptor beta chains given below trace back to one sample, sequenced in a study of T-cell reconstitution after alpha-beta-depleted transplantation in children (dated by TCRdb to 2016 to 2018). Libraries were prepared through PCR. TCRdb names Illumina HiSeq 2500 as the instrument used. TCR libraries were prepared with molecular barcoding, using unique molecular identifiers to normalize TCRbeta repertoire quantification. TCRdb applied fastp at Q25 and MiXCR to the public reads, then kept only in-frame beta chains. Each CDR3 protein gets just one entry, which takes the most common genes and DNA from the rows behind it. For this sample the table gives 350,000 to 450,000 distinct CDR3 sequences, of which about 20% were detected only once. Of the sample, 3.5% to 4% is held by the ten largest clones. The sample in question was PBMCs from the stem cell graft donor, obtained from the stem cell graft. The receptors were gathered from a human donor who donated a stem cell graft to a child with acute myeloid leukemia.

At least ten counts were recorded for this clonotype. The V gene is TRBV6-1, the J gene TRBJ2-5, with D perhaps TRBD2 (6 bases). The CDR3 totals 15 residues. Germline V gene sequence: CDR1 MNHNS, CDR2 SASEGT. V was shortened by 6 bases and J by 9 bases, with 23 bases between the two germline ends. CDR3 protein: CASSPVRTSTSAQYF. CDR3 in DNA: TGTGCCAGCAGCCCTGTTCGAACTAGCACGTCGGCCCAGTACTTC.

This clonotype has only a few counts. This chain connects TRBV20-1 to TRBJ2-1; 9 bases fit TRBD2. Germline CDR1 DFQATT, CDR2 SNEGSKA (reference sequence). J lost 7 bases, V lost 3 bases, and 7 bases had no gene match. CDR3 size: 14 residues. The CDR3 loop is CSASGAGGRNEQFF. CDR3 sequence (DNA): TGCAGTGCTAGTGGGGCGGGAGGGCGGAATGAGCAGTTCTTC.

This clonotype showed up many times. The rearrangement joins TRBV4-3 to TRBJ2-1; TRBD1 matches 7 bases. The CDR3 runs 13 residues. The ends lost 6 bases at V and 5 bases at J; junction bases unmatched: 4. Germline V gene data show CDR1 as LGHNA and CDR2 as YSLEER. The CDR3 loop is CASSRGQNNEQFF. In DNA, the CDR3 is TGCGCCAGCAGTCGGGGACAGAACAATGAGCAGTTCTTC.

This clonotype was detected many times. The gene calls are TRBV20-1 and TRBJ2-1; D tentatively reads TRBD1 or TRBD2 (5 bases each). CDR1 is DFQATT and CDR2 is SNEGSKA in the germline V gene (reference sequence). Trimming stripped 5 bases from V and 0 bases from J, with 14 bases between. The CDR3 covers 15 residues. DNA for the CDR3: TGCAGTGCTTCCTCTGGAGGACACTCCTACAATGAGCAGTTCTTC. Amino acid sequence: CSASSGGHSYNEQFF.

This clonotype has just a few counts. The chain is built from TRBV6-2 or TRBV6-3 and TRBJ2-1; no definite D call. The CDR3 contains 16 residues. Germline V gene sequence: CDR1 MNHEY, CDR2 SVGEGT. V dropped 5 bases and J dropped 0 bases, with 14 bases sitting between them. The CDR3 is CASSTPSSSSYNEQFF. The CDR3 nucleotides read TGTGCCAGCAGTACCCCCTCTAGTAGCTCCTACAATGAGCAGTTCTTC.

This clonotype showed up just a few times. The chain recombines TRBV6-5 with TRBJ2-1; TRBD2 aligns across 14 bases. CDR3 length: 15 amino acids. Germline assignment: CDR1 MNHEY and CDR2 SVGAGI. J gave up 8 bases and V 6 bases, and 6 bases lay outside the gene matches. The CDR3 is CASSGTSGSYDEQFF. The CDR3 DNA reads TGTGCCAGCAGCGGGACTAGCGGGAGTTACGATGAGCAGTTCTTC.

This clonotype showed up just a few times. The V gene is TRBV15, the J gene TRBJ1-1, with 7 bases identical to TRBD1. V trimming: 5 bases; J trimming: 0 bases; junction bases outside the gene matches: 6. This CDR3 contains 15 residues. Germline assignment: CDR1 LNHNV and CDR2 YYDKDF (reference sequence). The CDR3 here is CATSARDSMNTEAFF. The DNA for the CDR3 is TGTGCCACCAGCGCTCGGGACAGCATGAACACTGAAGCTTTCTTT.

This clonotype was counted ten times or more. The rearrangement uses TRBV20-1 and TRBJ2-1; tentative D call: TRBD1 (5 bases). The CDR3 sequence is 13 residues long. Per the germline V gene, CDR1 is DFQATT and CDR2 is SNEGSKA (reference sequence). V lost 5 bases, J lost 4 bases, and 12 bases lay in between. The CDR3 nucleotides are TGCAGTGCTCCGGACACCACATACAATGAGCAGTTCTTC. It yields the protein CSAPDTTYNEQFF.

The rearrangement joins TRBV6-1 to TRBJ2-7; TRBD2 matches 9 bases. This CDR3 comprises 14 residues. CDR1 and CDR2 from the germline V gene are MNHNS and SASEGT. Trimming took 6 bases from V and 2 from J; bases not matched to a gene: 5. CDR3 nucleotides: TGTGCCAGCAGAAGTAGCGGGAGCACCTACGAGCAGTACTTC. Its protein is CASRSSGSTYEQYF.

CDR3 nucleotide sequence: TGTGCCAGCAGCTTGATCAGCGGGAGGGCAGGCACAGATACGCAGTATTTT. Translation gives CASSLISGRAGTDTQYF. The J gene is TRBJ2-3, the V gene TRBV5-6; TRBD2 matches 10 bases. Unmatched junction bases numbered 6, after V lost 1 base and J lost 1 base. The CDR3 covers 17 residues. The germline V gene has CDR1 SGHDT and CDR2 YYEEEE.

The CDR3 loop is CATSRDGHLDNEQFF. In DNA, the CDR3 is TGTGCCACCAGCAGAGACGGGCACCTCGACAATGAGCAGTTCTTC. The chain combines TRBV15 with TRBJ2-1; the D is unclear. V was trimmed by 0 bases and J by 5 bases, leaving 11 bases between them. This CDR3 is 15 amino acids long. Germline CDR1 is LNHNV and CDR2 is YYDKDF (reference sequence).

The rearrangement uses TRBV7-2 and TRBJ2-1, with D possibly matching TRBD2 (6 bases). This CDR3 contains 16 residues. Germline CDR1 reads SGHTA; CDR2 reads FQGNSA. Trimming took off 3 bases at V and 0 bases at J, with 12 bases between the two ends. The DNA of the CDR3 is TGTGCCAGCAGCTTTTGGCGGGGCTACTCCTACAATGAGCAGTTCTTC. Its protein product is CASSFWRGYSYNEQFF.

There are a few counts of this clonotype. This rearrangement joins TRBV20-1 to TRBJ2-3; the D gene could be TRBD1 or TRBD2 (6 bases each). V was pared by 3 bases and J by 7 bases, with 11 bases between. This CDR3 has 12 amino acids. The V gene's germline CDR1 is DFQATT and CDR2 SNEGSKA (reference sequence). CDR3 in DNA: TGCAGTGCTAGGGGGGGCGGAAATACGCAGTATTTT. Its translation: CSARGGGNTQYF.

This chain uses TRBV9 with TRBJ2-1; D perhaps matches TRBD2 (5 bases). The CDR3 is made up of 16 amino acids. Trimming removed 0 bases from V and 6 bases from J, with 16 bases in between. Germline V gene sequence: CDR1 SGDLS, CDR2 YYNGEE. The CDR3 DNA reads TGTGCCAGCAGCGTAGCTGTGACCCCCGAGGGCAATGAGCAGTTCTTC. This encodes CASSVAVTPEGNEQFF.

This clonotype was seen a few times. V and J are TRBV28 and TRBJ1-5; D gene uncertain. CDR3 length equals 13 residues. The germline V and J ends were trimmed by 5 bases and 3 bases, with 8 bases remaining between them. In germline, CDR1 is MDHEN, CDR2 SYDVKM. DNA for the CDR3: TGTGCCAGCAGTCCAATAGTCAATCAGCCCCAGCATTTT. Protein product: CASSPIVNQPQHF.

This clonotype was found a few times. The chain uses TRBV12-3 or TRBV12-4 and TRBJ2-3, with 12 nucleotides matching TRBD2. This CDR3 is built from 17 residues. V trimming: 2 bases; J trimming: 4 bases; junction bases outside the gene matches: 7. The CDR3 loop reads CASSLFLAGGQADTQYF. The CDR3 DNA reads as TGTGCCAGCAGTTTATTCCTAGCGGGAGGGCAGGCAGATACGCAGTATTTT.

This clonotype was detected a few times. The rearrangement joins TRBV12-3 or TRBV12-4 to TRBJ1-1; 7 bases fit TRBD1. The junction had 8 bases not matched to a gene; V was cut back by 6 bases and J by 4 bases. This CDR3 contains 14 residues. CDR3 region: CASRKQGSGTEAFF. The CDR3 DNA reads TGTGCCAGCAGAAAACAGGGGTCGGGCACTGAAGCTTTCTTT.

The chain links TRBV7-3 to TRBJ2-7; TRBD1 aligns across 9 bases. This CDR3 is built from 14 residues. The trim removed 5 bases at V and 2 bases at J, leaving 4 bases unmatched. The germline gives CDR1 SGHTA, CDR2 FQGTGA. CDR3 in amino acids: CASSAGDRAYEQYF. The CDR3 DNA reads as TGTGCCAGCAGCGCCGGGGACAGGGCCTACGAGCAGTACTTC.

The chain joins TRBV7-9 to TRBJ2-2; no clear D gene. Trimming left V 1 base short and J 8 bases short, with 2 bases between. Germline CDR1 SEHNR, CDR2 FQNEAQ (reference sequence). The length of the CDR3 is 11 residues. This CDR3 is CASSLEGELFF. CDR3 sequence (DNA): TGTGCCAGCAGCTTAGAGGGGGAGCTGTTTTTT.

This clonotype was counted at least ten times. The V call is TRBV20-1, the J call TRBJ2-7; TRBD2 matches at 8 bases. From germline, CDR1 is DFQATT and CDR2 SNEGSKA (reference sequence). The junction had 7 bases not matched to a gene; V was cut back by 0 bases and J by 9 bases. CDR3 size: 13 residues. CDR3 region: CSARDPGLAGQYF. CDR3 bases: TGCAGTGCTAGAGACCCAGGACTAGCCGGGCAGTACTTC.

This clonotype occurred a few times. This rearrangement joins TRBV4-2 to TRBJ2-2, with D possibly matching TRBD2 (5 bases). The germline V gene has CDR1 LGHNA and CDR2 YNFKEQ. This CDR3 spans 17 amino acids. Trimming pared 0 bases from V and 3 bases from J, leaving 14 bases between. CDR3 sequence reads: CASSQDLRGRDTGELFF. The DNA for the CDR3 is TGTGCCAGCAGCCAAGATTTGCGCGGGCGTGACACCGGGGAGCTGTTTTTT.